There are a few counts of the clone carrying this TCR beta chain. As yet, its antigen is unknown. This entry belongs to a study of cytomegalovirus exposure and HLA in healthy donors. Findings and caveats of the study: The study put roughly 160 TCR beta chains on its list as cytomegalovirus-associated. Using the classifier, cytomegalovirus status was reportedly diagnosed with high specificity and sensitivity.

Germline V gene lookup returns CDR1 MNHEY and CDR2 SVGAGI. The CDR3 is 13 amino acids. V was cut by 10 bases and J by 2 bases, with 15 bases left in between. PCR used 60 Vbeta primers and 13 Jbeta primers. As processed by the authors: Roughly 80 million unique TCR beta chains, about 10 million of them shared, were counted by a later analysis. The protocol was immunoSEQ multiplex PCR, while the TCRdb copy is restricted to in-frame clones and leaves out a portion. V and J calls and clone size are as listed in that table; D and trimming were resolved from the DNA. The sample has about 180,000 clones; 75% to 85% are singletons.

This chain links TRBV6-5 with TRBJ2-7, with a tentative D call TRBD1 (5 bases). This clonotype was obtained from a girl aged 2-10 years in good health and CMV-seropositive. Sequenced input: PBMCs. DNA of the CDR3: TGTGCCATGAAACAGGAGTTGGCCTACGAGCAGTACTTC. Its translation is CAMKQELAYEQYF.